This entry lists 9 T cell receptor beta chains sequenced from one sample in a study of cytomegalovirus exposure and HLA in healthy donors. The PCR had 60 Vbeta and 13 Jbeta primers. Using immunoSEQ multiplex PCR, the repertoire was profiled, and TCRdb retains in-frame clones only, with some absent. The repertoire has some 150,000 clones, approximately 71% of them found once; the top ten carry about 3%. Source material: PBMCs. Receptors originate from a man aged 35 to 55 in good health and CMV-seronegative.

V usage is TRBV19 and J usage is TRBJ2-7; no clear D. Per germline, CDR1 LNHDA and CDR2 SQIVND (reference sequence). This CDR3 comprises 14 residues. V lost 2 bases and J lost 0, with 8 bases in between. The CDR3, as DNA: TGTGCCAGTAGTATAAGCAGGAACTCCTACGAGCAGTACTTC. The encoded protein is CASSISRNSYEQYF.

The rearrangement uses TRBV5-8 and TRBJ2-5; tentatively, D is TRBD2 (5 bases). V lost 3 bases to trimming and J lost 4 bases, with 13 bases between them. The CDR3 has 14 amino acids. Germline V gene sequence: CDR1 SGHTS, CDR2 YDEGEE. CDR3 region: CASSWNWAGETQYF. Here the CDR3 DNA reads TGTGCCAGCAGCTGGAATTGGGCGGGAGAGACCCAGTACTTC.

The chain employs TRBV18 and TRBJ1-1; 10 nucleotides align to TRBD1. Germline V gene sequence: CDR1 KGHSH, CDR2 LQKENI. V shed 2 bases and J 8 bases; nucleotides not matched to a gene: 5. The CDR3 covers 14 residues. In DNA, the CDR3 is TGTGCCAGCTCACCAATTCCGGGACAGGGGGAAGCTTTCTTT. It is translated as CASSPIPGQGEAFF.

The genes are TRBV27 and TRBJ2-5; D is unclear. The CDR3 runs 13 residues. Deletions cut 4 bases from V and 2 bases from J, with 8 bases between. Germline CDR1 reads MNHEY; CDR2 reads SMNVEV (reference sequence). CDR3 nucleotide sequence: TGTGCCAGCAGTTCGGGTCTTCAAGAGACCCAGTACTTC. Amino acids: CASSSGLQETQYF.

Many counts were recorded for this clone. The chain couples TRBV19 to TRBJ2-3, with no clear D. Germline V gives CDR1 LNHDA, CDR2 SQIVND (reference sequence). Trimming took off 0 bases at V and 6 bases at J, with 16 bases between the two ends. This CDR3 spans 16 amino acids. CDR3 residues: CASSIEPIRELDTQYF. The CDR3 nucleotides are TGTGCCAGTAGTATAGAACCAATACGAGAATTGGATACGCAGTATTTT.

This chain links TRBV5-1 with TRBJ2-2; no clear D gene. Germline CDR1 SGHRS, CDR2 YFSETQ. Trimming stripped 2 bases from V and 1 base from J, with 9 bases between. This CDR3 comprises 15 residues. The CDR3 is CASSFERLNTGELFF. CDR3 nucleotide sequence: TGCGCCAGCAGCTTCGAGAGACTGAACACCGGGGAGCTGTTTTTT.

The rearrangement links TRBV2 to TRBJ1-2, with D possibly matching TRBD1 (6 bases). Deletions cut 7 bases from V and 4 bases from J, with 16 bases between. Germline-derived CDR1 and CDR2 are SNHLY and FYNNEI. CDR3 size: 14 residues. CDR3 coding DNA: TGTGCCAGCATCTCGGGACAAACTTCCTATGGCTACACCTTC. It encodes CASISGQTSYGYTF.

This clone was detected only once. V is TRBV6-6 and J is TRBJ1-4, with a tentative D call TRBD1 (5 bases). V lost 6 bases and J 5 bases, leaving 13 bases between the germline ends. Germline CDR1 MNHNY, CDR2 SVGAGI (reference sequence). The length of the CDR3 is 14 residues. The chain's CDR3 is CASRREGLNEKLFF. DNA for the CDR3: TGTGCCAGCAGAAGGGAGGGGTTAAATGAAAAACTGTTTTTT.

The chain recombines TRBV11-2 with TRBJ2-3; 9 bases align to TRBD2. CDR1 is SGHAT, CDR2 FQNNGV, per germline. V was pared by 7 bases and J by 3 bases, with 14 bases of the junction left unmatched. The CDR3 sequence is 17 residues long. CDR3 sequence reads: CASTDISQLAGTDTQYF. As DNA, the CDR3 is TGTGCCAGCACCGATATCTCCCAACTAGCGGGTACAGATACGCAGTATTTT. The full variable domain, rest sourced from reference TRBV11-2 and TRBJ2-3, is EAGVAQSPRYKIIEKRQSVAFWCNPISGHATLYWYQQILGQGPKLLIQFQNNGVVDDSQLPKDRFSAERLKGVDSTLKIQPAKLEDSAVYLCASTDISQLAGTDTQYFGPGTRLTVL.